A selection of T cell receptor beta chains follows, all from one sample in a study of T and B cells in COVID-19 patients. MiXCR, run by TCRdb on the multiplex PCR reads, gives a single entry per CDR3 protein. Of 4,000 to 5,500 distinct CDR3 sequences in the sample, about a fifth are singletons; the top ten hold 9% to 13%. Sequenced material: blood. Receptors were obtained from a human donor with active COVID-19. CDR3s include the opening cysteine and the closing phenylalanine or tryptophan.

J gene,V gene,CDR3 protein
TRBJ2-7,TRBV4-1,CASSQDRGPKLYEQYF
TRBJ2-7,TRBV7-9,CASSSDRGLRYEQYF
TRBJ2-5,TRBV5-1,CASSFRLAGEAQYF
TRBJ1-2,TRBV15,CATSRRDRYGYTF
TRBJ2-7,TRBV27,CASSLPSQGREQYF
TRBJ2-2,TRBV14,CASSRQGVATNTGELFF
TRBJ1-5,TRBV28,CASSRDSNQPQHF
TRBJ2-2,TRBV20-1,CSATGLAATGELFF
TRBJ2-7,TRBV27,CASSRRPGQGYEQYF
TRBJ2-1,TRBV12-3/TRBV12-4,CASSLVAGGAYNEQFF
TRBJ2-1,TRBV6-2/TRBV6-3,CASGASGRASIEQFF
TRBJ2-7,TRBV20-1,CSARSGHEQYF
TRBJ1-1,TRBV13,CASSFPGQREAFF
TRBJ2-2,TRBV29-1,CSAAAGGIPGELFF
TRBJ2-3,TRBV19,CASRAGAADTQYF
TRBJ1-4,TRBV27,CASSLQGLPNEKLFF
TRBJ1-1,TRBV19,CASSRPETGRVEAFF
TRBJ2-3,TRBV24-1,CATSDFSADTQYF
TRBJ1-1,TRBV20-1,CSARTQGGNTEAFF
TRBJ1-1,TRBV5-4,CASSSPQGAITEAFF
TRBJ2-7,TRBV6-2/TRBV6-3,CASSYSRGRAYEQYF
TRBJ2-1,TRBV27,CASSFDPVSSNEQFF
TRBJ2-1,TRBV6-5,CASSHGTGEFF
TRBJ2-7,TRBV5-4,CASSPGQTYEQYF
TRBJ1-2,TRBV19,CASSVMTNNYGYTF
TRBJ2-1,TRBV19,CASSPGQGYNEQFF
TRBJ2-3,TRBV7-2,CASSPRTDTQYF
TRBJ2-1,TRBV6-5,CASTGGRASIEQFF
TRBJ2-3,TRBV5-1,CASRGTDTQYF
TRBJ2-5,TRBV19,CASSRGAGVLETQYF
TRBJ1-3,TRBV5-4,CASSLNAGAGNTIYF
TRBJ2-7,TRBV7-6,CASSLGGGLPYEQYF
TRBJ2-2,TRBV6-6,CASSSRTGWGGELFF
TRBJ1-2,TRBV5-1,CASSLTSNYGYTF
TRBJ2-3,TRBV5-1,CASSHQTSSDTQYF
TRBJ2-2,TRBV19,CASKSPGTTLTGELFF
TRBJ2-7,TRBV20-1,CSARDRPYEQYF
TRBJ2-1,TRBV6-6,CASRRDAGDEQFF
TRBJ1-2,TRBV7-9,CASSLNHYGYTF
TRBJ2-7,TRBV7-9,CASSTSQVFTTYEQYF
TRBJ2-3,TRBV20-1,CSASQRVRADTQYF
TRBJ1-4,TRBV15,CATSRSQGLGYEKLFF
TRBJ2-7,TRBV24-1,CATSESGGVSEQYF
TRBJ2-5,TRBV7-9,CASSFPQGRETQYF
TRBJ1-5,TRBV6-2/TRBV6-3,CASSYPARVGNQPQHF
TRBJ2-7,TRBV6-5,CASSYSSSGRRHEQYF
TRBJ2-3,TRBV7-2,CASGLAGGGADTQYF
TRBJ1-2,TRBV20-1,CSATRDRGNHGYTF
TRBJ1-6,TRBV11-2,CASSLTQNSPLHF
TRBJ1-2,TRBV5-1,CASSVEGMNYGYTF
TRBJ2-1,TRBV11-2,CASSLSGTGYNEQFF
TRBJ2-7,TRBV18,CASSPGQALSYEQYF